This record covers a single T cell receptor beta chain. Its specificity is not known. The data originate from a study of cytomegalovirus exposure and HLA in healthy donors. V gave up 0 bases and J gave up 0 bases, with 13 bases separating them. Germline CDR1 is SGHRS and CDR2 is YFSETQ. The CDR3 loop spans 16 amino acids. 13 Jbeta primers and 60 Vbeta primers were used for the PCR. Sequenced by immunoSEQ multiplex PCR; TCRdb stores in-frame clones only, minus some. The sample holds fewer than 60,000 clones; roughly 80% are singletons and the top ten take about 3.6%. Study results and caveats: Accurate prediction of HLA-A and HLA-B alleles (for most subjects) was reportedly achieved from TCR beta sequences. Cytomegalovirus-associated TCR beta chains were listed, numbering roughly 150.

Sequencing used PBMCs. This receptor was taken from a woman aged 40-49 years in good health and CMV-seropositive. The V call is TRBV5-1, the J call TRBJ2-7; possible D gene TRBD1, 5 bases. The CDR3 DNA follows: TGCGCCAGCAGCTTGGATTCCCCAGGGAACTCCTACGAGCAGTACTTC. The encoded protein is CASSLDSPGNSYEQYF.